Presented here are 27 T cell receptor beta chains from one specimen sequenced in a study of T-cell memory formation after mild COVID-19. TCRdb called the 5' RACE reads again in MiXCR, with one record for every CDR3 protein. The profile shows under 300,000 distinct CDR3 sequences, over 7% of them singletons. Sequenced material: PBMCs or a T cell subset sorted from them (not recorded which). The origin of the receptors is a man aged 18 to 29 who had mild COVID-19 (a few samples of this study predate the infection). Cell type and time point are not known.

This clonotype was observed at least ten times. V usage is TRBV5-4 and J usage is TRBJ2-1; D assignment may be TRBD1 or TRBD2 (6 bases each). V lost 9 bases and J 4 bases, leaving 23 bases between the germline ends. Looked up from germline, CDR1 is SGHNT and CDR2 is YYREEE (reference sequence). The CDR3 is 16 residues long. The CDR3 DNA is TGTGCCACTAGAGCGTTGGGGGGCCTGGGGTACAATGAGCAGTTCTTC. Amino acids: CATRALGGLGYNEQFF.

This chain links TRBV7-2 with TRBJ2-7, with a possible D match to TRBD1 (5 bases). The ends were cut back, 6 bases at V and 4 bases at J, with 10 bases in the middle. The germline CDR1 and CDR2 sequences are SGHTA and FQGNSA. The CDR3 consists of 12 residues. CDR3 loop: CASRPGLYEQYV. The DNA for the CDR3 is TGTGCCAGCAGGCCAGGGCTATACGAGCAGTACGTC.

This clonotype was found a few times. The chain uses TRBV5-5 and TRBJ2-7; 8 bases align to TRBD2. Looked up from germline, CDR1 is SGHKS and CDR2 is YYEKEE (reference sequence). The CDR3 is made up of 16 amino acids. The trim removed 3 bases at V and 0 bases at J, leaving 8 bases unmatched. The CDR3 DNA sequence: TGTGCCAGCAGCTCCACAACTAGCGGCAGCTCCTACGAGCAGTACGTC. Its translation is CASSSTTSGSSYEQYV.

This clonotype has ten or more counts. The CDR3 spells CSAKKRLARSSYNEQFF. CDR3 in DNA: TGCAGTGCTAAAAAACGACTAGCGAGGAGCTCCTACAATGAGCAGTTCTTC. The chain recombines TRBV20-1 with TRBJ2-1; TRBD2 matches at 8 bases. This CDR3 has 17 residues. The V and J ends lost 4 bases and 0 bases, in that order; junction bases with no gene match: 11. Germline V gives CDR1 DFQATT, CDR2 SNEGSKA (reference sequence).

There are a few counts of this clonotype. The V call is TRBV10-3, the J call TRBJ1-6, with TRBD1 identical over 10 bases. The CDR3 spans 15 residues. V was pared by 2 bases and J by 10 bases, with 5 bases of the junction left unmatched. Germline CDR1 reads ENHRY; CDR2 reads SYGVKD. The CDR3 sequence is CAISERGQGGSPLHF. In DNA, the CDR3 is TGTGCCATCAGTGAGAGAGGACAGGGGGGCTCACCCCTCCACTTT.

This clonotype has more than one count but fewer than ten. This chain connects TRBV5-5 to TRBJ1-1; D is uncertain. The V gene's germline CDR1 is SGHKS and CDR2 YYEKEE (reference sequence). The CDR3 spans 13 residues. Trimming removed 0 bases at V and 4 bases at J, with 7 bases between. Here the CDR3 DNA reads TGTGCCAGCAGCTTGGTTTGGGTCACTGAAGCTTTCTTT. It codes for CASSLVWVTEAFF. The full variable domain, with the rest looked up from reference TRBV5-5 and TRBJ1-1, is DAGVTQSPTHLIKTRGQQVTLRCSPISGHKSVSWYQQVLGQGPQFIFQYYEKEERGRGNFPDRFSARQFPNYSSELNVNALLLGDSALYLCASSLVWVTEAFFGQGTRLTVV.

This chain uses TRBV7-9 with TRBJ2-1; D is unclear. Trimming shortened V by 4 bases and J by 8 bases, and 12 bases separated the two germline ends. This CDR3 is 13 amino acids long. Germline CDR1 reads SEHNR; CDR2 reads FQNEAQ (reference sequence). CDR3 amino acids: CASSSRAVHEQFF. The CDR3 nucleotides read TGTGCCAGCAGCTCAAGGGCGGTACATGAGCAGTTCTTC.

The chain couples TRBV7-9 to TRBJ1-1, with D perhaps TRBD1 (5 bases). V was cut by 5 bases and J by 5 bases, with 15 bases left in between. CDR1 SEHNR and CDR2 FQNEAQ come from the germline V gene (reference sequence). The CDR3 extends over 14 amino acids. In DNA, the CDR3 is TGTGCCAGCAGCAGGGGACCCCAGGAGACTGAAGCTTTCTTT. This translates into CASSRGPQETEAFF.

The rearrangement joins TRBV20-1 to TRBJ2-7; TRBD1 matches at 7 bases. The CDR3 contains 13 residues. Germline trimming cut 4 bases from V and 6 bases from J; bases unmatched to any gene: 9. Germline CDR1 and CDR2: DFQATT and SNEGSKA (reference sequence). In nucleotides, the CDR3 is TGCAGTGCTACTAGTGACAGGGTCTCCGAGCAGTACGTC. This codes for CSATSDRVSEQYV.

The chain joins TRBV6-4 to TRBJ2-1; TRBD2 matches 8 bases. This CDR3 contains 14 residues. CDR1 is MRHNA, CDR2 SNTAGT, per germline. V dropped 1 base and J dropped 6; count of bases not matched to a gene: 2. The CDR3 sequence: CASSDWTSPNEQFF. The CDR3 nucleotides are TGTGCCAGCAGTGACTGGACTAGCCCCAATGAGCAGTTCTTC.

The rearrangement joins TRBV20-1 to TRBJ2-7; D unclear. The CDR3 runs 13 residues. V lost 3 bases, J lost 4 bases, and 13 bases lay in between. Germline loops: CDR1 DFQATT, CDR2 SNEGSKA (reference sequence). The CDR3 here is CSASRARTYEQYF. In nucleotides, the CDR3 is TGCAGTGCTAGTCGCGCCAGAACATACGAGCAGTACTTC.

This clonotype showed up just a few times. V gene TRBV27 combines with J gene TRBJ1-1; D is unclear. Trimming stripped 7 bases from V and 7 bases from J, with 13 bases between. The germline V gene has CDR1 MNHEY and CDR2 SMNVEV (reference sequence). This CDR3 comprises 12 residues. The CDR3 loop is CASMVVGSEAFF. For the CDR3, the DNA is TGTGCCAGCATGGTGGTCGGAAGTGAAGCTTTCTTT.

This clonotype appeared a few times. The V gene is TRBV7-9, the J gene TRBJ1-2; D is possibly TRBD1 (6 bases). This CDR3 is built from 16 residues. Germline V gene sequence: CDR1 SEHNR, CDR2 FQNEAQ (reference sequence). V was trimmed by 2 bases and J by 7 bases, leaving 20 bases between them. CDR3 DNA sequence: TGTGCCAGCAGCTTAAGGGGGGACGCCATTCCCGGTGGCTACACCTTC. Translated, it gives CASSLRGDAIPGGYTF.

This clonotype occurred a few times. The chain employs TRBV5-1 and TRBJ2-4; D unresolved. This CDR3 spans 14 amino acids. Per the germline V gene, CDR1 is SGHRS and CDR2 is YFSETQ. V lost 0 bases, J lost 7 bases, and 11 bases lay in between. The CDR3 DNA reads as TGCGCCAGCAGCTTGGAGACCCCTCAGAACATTCAGTACTTC. Amino acid sequence: CASSLETPQNIQYF.

This clonotype has only a few counts. This sequence joins TRBV20-1 and TRBJ2-5; D is uncertain. Germline CDR1 reads DFQATT; CDR2 reads SNEGSKA (reference sequence). The CDR3 is 11 residues long. V dropped 7 bases and J dropped 7 bases, with 13 bases sitting between them. The CDR3 here is CSVPTRWTQYF. The DNA for the CDR3 is TGCAGTGTTCCCACTCGTTGGACCCAGTACTTC.

The chain couples TRBV5-1 to TRBJ2-1; D is perhaps TRBD2 (6 bases). Germline lookup yields CDR1 SGHRS and CDR2 YFSETQ. V was shortened by 0 bases and J by 10 bases, with 14 bases between the two germline ends. This CDR3 has 14 amino acids. In DNA form, the CDR3 reads TGCGCCAGCAGCTTGGTCGGGGGAGAGGGGGAGCAGTTCTTC. Amino acid sequence: CASSLVGGEGEQFF.

Comment on this clonotype: A read error may be the cause here, since a much bigger clone is one base away. The chain recombines TRBV5-1 with TRBJ2-5; D is ambiguous. Germline lookup yields CDR1 SGHRS and CDR2 YFSETQ. The CDR3 spans 12 residues. Deletions cut 0 bases from V and 5 bases from J, with 5 bases between. CDR3 sequence (DNA): TGCGCCAGCAGCTTGGACTGGGAGACCCAGTACTTC. It specifies CASSLDWETQYF.

At least ten counts were recorded for this clonotype. The V and J genes are TRBV7-3 and TRBJ2-7, with TRBD2 identical over 13 bases. CDR3 length equals 13 residues. Germline V CDR1 and CDR2: SGHTA, FQGTGA. The trim removed 5 bases at V and 12 bases at J, leaving 7 bases unmatched. The CDR3 region has the DNA TGTGCCAGCAGCCCAGGGACTAGCGGGGTTGTGTACTTC. Translating gives CASSPGTSGVVYF.

As regards this clonotype: Compared with germline, one end of the junction differs, possibly owing to a read error. This chain links TRBV7-7 with TRBJ2-5; 7 bases are a match to TRBD1. The CDR3 covers 13 residues. Looked up from germline, CDR1 is SSHAT and CDR2 is FNYEAQ (reference sequence). The chain's CDR3 is CASSNDREETQYF. CDR3 DNA: TGTGCTAGCAGCAACGACAGGGAAGAGACCCAGTACTTC.

This clonotype was detected many times. The genes are TRBV28 and TRBJ2-5; 7 bases agree with TRBD2. V lost 5 bases, J lost 0 bases, and 3 bases stayed unmatched. The length of the CDR3 is 14 residues. Looked up from germline, CDR1 is MDHEN and CDR2 is SYDVKM. The CDR3, as DNA: TGTGCCAGCAGTCCTCTAGCGGACCAAGAGACCCAGTACTTC. It specifies CASSPLADQETQYF.

This clonotype was counted only a few times. The chain recombines TRBV7-2 with TRBJ2-2; D ambiguous. Germline-derived CDR1 and CDR2 are SGHTA and FQGNSA. The CDR3 length is 14 residues. V shed 1 base and J shed 3 bases, with 6 bases lying between them. For the CDR3, the DNA is TGTGCCAGCAGCTTAGTGAGAGACACCGGGGAGCTGTTTTTT. Its protein is CASSLVRDTGELFF. Drawing the rest from reference TRBV7-2 and TRBJ2-2, the complete variable domain is GAGVSQSPSNKVTEKGKDVELRCDPISGHTALYWYRQSLGQGLEFLIYFQGNSAPDKSGLPSDRFSAERTGGSVSTLTIQRTQQEDSAVYLCASSLVRDTGELFFGEGSRLTVL.

The sample holds a few counts of this clonotype. The chain employs TRBV29-1 and TRBJ2-2; D uncertain. This CDR3 region has 15 residues. V lost 3 bases and J lost 1, with 12 bases in between. Per germline, CDR1 SQVTM and CDR2 ANQGSEA. DNA of the CDR3: TGCAGCGTTGATTATATGGTCATGAACACCGGGGAGCTGTTTTTT. This codes for CSVDYMVMNTGELFF.

This clonotype was detected only a few times. The gene calls are TRBV7-3 and TRBJ2-1; 7 bases line up with TRBD2. Germline-derived CDR1 and CDR2 are SGHTA and FQGTGA. There are 16 residues in the CDR3. With V trimmed by 5 bases and J by 13 bases, 20 bases remained unmatched. The CDR3 loop is CASSLGNGQRGADQFF. The CDR3 DNA follows: TGTGCCAGCAGCCTAGGAAATGGGCAGCGGGGCGCTGATCAGTTCTTC.

This clonotype was seen a handful of times. V usage is TRBV6-6 and J usage is TRBJ2-7; the match to TRBD1 covers 8 bases. Germline loops: CDR1 MNHNY, CDR2 SVGAGI (reference sequence). V shed 1 base, J shed 7 bases, and the junction held 9 bases outside the gene matches. The CDR3 is 15 amino acids. For the CDR3, the DNA is TGTGCCAGCAGTTACTTGCGCAGGGGGCCGAATGAGCAGTACTTC. It encodes CASSYLRRGPNEQYF.

The chain couples TRBV4-1 to TRBJ1-3; D possibly corresponds to TRBD1 (6 bases). This CDR3 comprises 12 residues. V dropped 6 bases and J dropped 4 bases, with 7 bases sitting between them. Germline V CDR1 and CDR2: MGHRA, YSYEKL. The CDR3 nucleotides read TGCGCCAGCAGGGGGGCGGGAAACACCATATATTTT. It translates to CASRGAGNTIYF.

The gene calls are TRBV7-2 and TRBJ1-3; D gene uncertain. The V gene lost 0 bases and the J gene lost 7 bases, with 13 bases spanning the gap. Looked up from germline, CDR1 is SGHTA and CDR2 is FQGNSA. CDR3 size: 15 residues. In nucleotides, the CDR3 is TGTGCCAGCAGCTTAGCGGGCGGTCTCGGGAACACCATATATTTT. This sequence encodes CASSLAGGLGNTIYF.

This clonotype was observed many times. Written as DNA, the CDR3 is TGTGCCAGCAGCTTAAATATTGGGGCCACAGATACGCAGTATTTT. Encoded protein: CASSLNIGATDTQYF. The gene calls are TRBV7-6 and TRBJ2-3; tentatively, D is TRBD1 (5 bases). The CDR3 is 15 residues long. V lost 2 bases and J 2 bases, leaving 11 bases between the germline ends. CDR1 and CDR2 (germline): SGHVS, FNYEAQ.